This T cell receptor beta chain was identified in a study of T cells after yellow fever vaccination. Across the whole study: Low-cell-number fractions were prepared with SMART-Seq v4 Ultra Low Input. Points from the study as a whole: Detected again after the booster were most primary-vaccination clones, at about 96% CD4 and approximately 87% CD8. One caveat is that FACS-sorted repertoires could contain abundant clonotypes contaminating from the bulk population.

As to this clonotype: Its antigen is not identified.

The germline gives CDR1 GTSNPN, CDR2 SVGIG (reference sequence). The CDR3 sequence is 16 residues long. Trimming left V 2 bases short and J 1 base short, with 17 bases between. Production of TCR cDNA was by 5'RACE template switching, which also added a universal primer site and UMIs. TCRdb re-called the 5' RACE reads through MiXCR, storing one row per CDR3 protein. The sample shows some 150,000 distinct CDR3 sequences, around 8.5% of them seen only once. The input for sequencing was CD8+ T cells sorted from PBMCs, taken 45 days after the yellow fever booster vaccination. The TCR was taken from a man aged 18 to 30 who received the YFV17D yellow fever vaccine. The genes are TRBV30 and TRBJ1-2; D unresolved. CDR3 protein: CAWSRLPGVINYGYTF. CDR3 in DNA: TGTGCCTGGAGTAGGTTGCCAGGCGTCATTAACTATGGCTACACCTTC.